This T cell receptor (beta chain) derives from a study of shared clonotypes between healthy human individuals. Study-wide context: Participating donors consisted of a couple of women and a few men aged 18 to 49. Three CD4 naive, three CD4 memory, two CD8 naive and one CD8 memory plate were used per donor.

Libraries were prepared by immunoSEQ multiplex PCR; TCRdb keeps only in-frame clonotypes and omits some of them. Here the sample spans around 640,000 clones, approximately 96% being singletons. Terminally differentiated effector memory CD45RA+ cells were left out of the naive CD8 fraction, which was CD45RO-negative and positively selected for CCR7. Donation came from healthy HIV-negative adults that had no recent acute infections or vaccinations. Per the germline V gene, CDR1 is LNHNV and CDR2 is YYDKDF (reference sequence). Trimming cost V 4 bases and J 4 bases, with 11 bases left between them. CDR3 length equals 14 residues.

Sequencing was performed on naive CD8+ T cells sorted from blood. This clonotype was obtained from a woman aged 25 to 45 in good health. The chain uses TRBV15 and TRBJ1-5; D is undetermined. The DNA of the CDR3 is TGTGCCACCAGCAATATACAGAGGAATCAGCCCCAGCATTTT. Amino acid sequence: CATSNIQRNQPQHF.